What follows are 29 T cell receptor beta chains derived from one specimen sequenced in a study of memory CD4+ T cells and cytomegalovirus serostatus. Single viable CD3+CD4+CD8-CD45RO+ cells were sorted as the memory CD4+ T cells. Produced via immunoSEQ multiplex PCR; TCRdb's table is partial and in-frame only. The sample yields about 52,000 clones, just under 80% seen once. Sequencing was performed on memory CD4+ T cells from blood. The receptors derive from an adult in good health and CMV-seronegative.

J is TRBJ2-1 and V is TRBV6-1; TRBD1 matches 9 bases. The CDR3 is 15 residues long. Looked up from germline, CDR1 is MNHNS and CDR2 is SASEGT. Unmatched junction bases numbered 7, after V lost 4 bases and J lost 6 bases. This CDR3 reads CASSVFRDRANEQFF. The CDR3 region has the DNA TGTGCCAGCAGTGTATTTAGGGACAGGGCCAATGAGCAGTTCTTC.

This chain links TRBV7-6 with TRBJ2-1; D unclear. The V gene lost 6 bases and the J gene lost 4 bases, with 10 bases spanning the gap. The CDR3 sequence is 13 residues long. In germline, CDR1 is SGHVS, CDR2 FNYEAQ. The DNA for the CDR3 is TGTGCCAGCAGTGCCACCTCATACAATGAGCAGTTCTTC. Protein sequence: CASSATSYNEQFF.

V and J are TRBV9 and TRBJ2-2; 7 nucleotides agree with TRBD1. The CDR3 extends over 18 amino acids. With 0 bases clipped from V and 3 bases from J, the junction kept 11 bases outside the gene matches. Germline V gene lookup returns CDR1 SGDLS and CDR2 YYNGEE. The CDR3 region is CASSVGSGQGVDTGELFF. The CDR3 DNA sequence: TGTGCCAGCAGCGTAGGATCGGGGCAGGGGGTTGACACCGGGGAGCTGTTTTTT.

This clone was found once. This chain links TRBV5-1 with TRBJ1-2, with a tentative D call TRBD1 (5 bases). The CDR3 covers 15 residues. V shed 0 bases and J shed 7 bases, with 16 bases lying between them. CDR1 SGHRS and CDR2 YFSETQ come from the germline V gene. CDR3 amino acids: CASSLVGTDLAGYTF. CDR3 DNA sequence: TGCGCCAGCAGCTTGGTTGGGACCGACTTAGCTGGCTACACCTTC. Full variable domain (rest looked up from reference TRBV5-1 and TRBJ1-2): KAGVTQTPRYLIKTRGQQVTLSCSPISGHRSVSWYQQTPGQGLQFLFEYFSETQRNKGNFPGRFSGRQFSNSRSEMNVSTLELGDSALYLCASSLVGTDLAGYTFGSGTRLTVV.

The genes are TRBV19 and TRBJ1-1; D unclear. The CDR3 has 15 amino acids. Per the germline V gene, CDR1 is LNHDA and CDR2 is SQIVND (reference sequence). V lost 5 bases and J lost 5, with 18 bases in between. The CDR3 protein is CASSAYRARRTEAFF. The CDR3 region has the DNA TGTGCCAGTAGTGCATATAGGGCTCGTAGAACTGAAGCTTTCTTT.

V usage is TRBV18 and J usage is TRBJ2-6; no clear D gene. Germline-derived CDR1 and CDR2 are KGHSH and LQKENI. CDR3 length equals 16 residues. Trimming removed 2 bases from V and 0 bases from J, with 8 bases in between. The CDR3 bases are TGTGCCAGCTCACCAGGTGTTAGCTCTGGGGCCAACGTCCTGACTTTC. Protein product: CASSPGVSSGANVLTF.

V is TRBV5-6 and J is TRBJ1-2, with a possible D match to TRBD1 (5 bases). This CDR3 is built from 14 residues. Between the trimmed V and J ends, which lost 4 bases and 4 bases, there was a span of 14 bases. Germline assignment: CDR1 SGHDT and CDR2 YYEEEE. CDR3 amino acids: CASSEEGRTYGYTF. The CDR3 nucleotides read TGTGCCAGCAGCGAGGAGGGACGGACCTATGGCTACACCTTC.

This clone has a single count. The CDR3 region has the DNA TGCGCCAGCAACGGAGGGCTAGCGGGGGTCCAAGAGACCCAGTACTTC. Translated, it gives CASNGGLAGVQETQYF. The V and J genes are TRBV5-1 and TRBJ2-5, with 10 bases that match TRBD2. V dropped 6 bases and J dropped 1; count of bases not matched to a gene: 9. Germline loops: CDR1 SGHRS, CDR2 YFSETQ. The CDR3 contains 16 residues.

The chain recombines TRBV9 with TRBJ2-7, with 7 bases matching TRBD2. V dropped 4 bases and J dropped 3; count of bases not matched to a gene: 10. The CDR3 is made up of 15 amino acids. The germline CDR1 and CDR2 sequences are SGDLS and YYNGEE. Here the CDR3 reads CASSPLRELNYEQYF. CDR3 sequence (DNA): TGTGCCAGCAGCCCTCTGCGGGAGTTAAACTACGAGCAGTACTTC.

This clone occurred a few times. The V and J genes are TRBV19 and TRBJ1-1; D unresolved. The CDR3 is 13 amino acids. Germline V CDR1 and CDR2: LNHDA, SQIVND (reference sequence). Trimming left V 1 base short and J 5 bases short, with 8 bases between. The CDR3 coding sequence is TGTGCCAGTAGTATAGGGTCCGATACTGAAGCTTTCTTT. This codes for CASSIGSDTEAFF.

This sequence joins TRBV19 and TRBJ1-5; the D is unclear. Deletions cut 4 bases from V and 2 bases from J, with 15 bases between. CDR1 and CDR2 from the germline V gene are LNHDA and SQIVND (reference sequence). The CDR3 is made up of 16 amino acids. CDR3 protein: CASSTKDPGGNQPQHF. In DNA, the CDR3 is TGTGCCAGTAGTACAAAAGACCCGGGCGGCAATCAGCCCCAGCATTTT. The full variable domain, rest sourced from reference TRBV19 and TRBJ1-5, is DGGITQSPKYLFRKEGQNVTLSCEQNLNHDAMYWYRQDPGQGLRLIYYSQIVNDFQKGDIAEGYSVSREKKESFPLTVTSAQKNPTAFYLCASSTKDPGGNQPQHFGDGTRLSIL.

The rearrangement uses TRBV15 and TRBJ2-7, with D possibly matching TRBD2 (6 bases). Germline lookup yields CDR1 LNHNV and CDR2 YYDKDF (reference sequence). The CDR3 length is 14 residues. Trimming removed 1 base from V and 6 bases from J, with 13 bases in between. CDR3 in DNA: TGTGCCACCAGCAGAGCCGGGGGAGGAGGCGAGCAGTACTTC. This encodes CATSRAGGGGEQYF.

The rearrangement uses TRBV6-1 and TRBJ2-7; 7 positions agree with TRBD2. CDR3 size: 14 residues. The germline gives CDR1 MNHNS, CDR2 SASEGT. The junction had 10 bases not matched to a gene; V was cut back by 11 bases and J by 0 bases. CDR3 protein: CAGGEAGSSYEQYF. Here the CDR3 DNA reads TGTGCCGGCGGGGAAGCGGGGAGCTCCTACGAGCAGTACTTC.

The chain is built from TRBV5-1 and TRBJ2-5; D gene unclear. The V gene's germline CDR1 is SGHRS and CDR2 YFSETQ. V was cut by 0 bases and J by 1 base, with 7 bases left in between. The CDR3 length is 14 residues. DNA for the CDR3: TGCGCCAGCAGCTTGGTCGGTTTCCAAGAGACCCAGTACTTC. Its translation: CASSLVGFQETQYF.

Here the CDR3 reads CASSPGMSQETQYF. CDR3 sequence (DNA): TGTGCCAGCAGCCCGGGGATGTCGCAGGAGACCCAGTACTTC. V usage is TRBV7-2 and J usage is TRBJ2-5; TRBD2 is a possible D gene (5 bases). Trimming stripped 5 bases from V and 5 bases from J, with 15 bases between. Per the germline V gene, CDR1 is SGHTA and CDR2 is FQGNSA. The CDR3 consists of 14 residues.

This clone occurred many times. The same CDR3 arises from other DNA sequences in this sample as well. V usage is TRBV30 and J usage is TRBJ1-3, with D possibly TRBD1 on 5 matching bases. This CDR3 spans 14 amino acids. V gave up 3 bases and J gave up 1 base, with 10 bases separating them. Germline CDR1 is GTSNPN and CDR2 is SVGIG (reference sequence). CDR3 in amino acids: CAWSRGGSGNTIYF. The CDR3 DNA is TGTGCCTGGAGCCGGGGCGGATCTGGAAACACCATATATTTT.

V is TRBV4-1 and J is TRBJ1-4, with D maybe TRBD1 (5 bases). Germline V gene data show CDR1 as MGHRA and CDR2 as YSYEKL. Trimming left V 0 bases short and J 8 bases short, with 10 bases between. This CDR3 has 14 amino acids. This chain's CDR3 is CASSQDQGREKLFF. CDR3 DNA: TGCGCCAGCAGCCAAGACCAGGGACGCGAAAAACTGTTTTTT.

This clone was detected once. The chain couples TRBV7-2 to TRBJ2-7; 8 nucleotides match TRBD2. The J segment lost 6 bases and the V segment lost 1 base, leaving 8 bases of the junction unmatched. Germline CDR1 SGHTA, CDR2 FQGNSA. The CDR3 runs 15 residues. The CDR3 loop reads CASSLVGGGMVEQYF. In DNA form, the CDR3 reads TGTGCCAGCAGCTTAGTCGGGGGGGGCATGGTCGAGCAGTACTTC.

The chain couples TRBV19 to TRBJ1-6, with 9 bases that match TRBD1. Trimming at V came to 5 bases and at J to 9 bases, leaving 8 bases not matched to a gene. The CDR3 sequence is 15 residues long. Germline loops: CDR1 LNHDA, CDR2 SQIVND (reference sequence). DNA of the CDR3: TGTGCCAGTAGTTTACAGGGGGCCGGGGTTTCACCCCTCCACTTT. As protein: CASSLQGAGVSPLHF. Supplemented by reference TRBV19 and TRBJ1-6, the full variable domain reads DGGITQSPKYLFRKEGQNVTLSCEQNLNHDAMYWYRQDPGQGLRLIYYSQIVNDFQKGDIAEGYSVSREKKESFPLTVTSAQKNPTAFYLCASSLQGAGVSPLHFGNGTRLTVT.

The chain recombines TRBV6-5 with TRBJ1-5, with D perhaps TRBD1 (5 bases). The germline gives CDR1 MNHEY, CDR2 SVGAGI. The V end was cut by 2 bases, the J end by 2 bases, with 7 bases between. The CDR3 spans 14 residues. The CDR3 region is CASSYLGGNQPQHF. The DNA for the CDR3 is TGTGCCAGCAGTTACCTAGGGGGCAATCAGCCCCAGCATTTT.

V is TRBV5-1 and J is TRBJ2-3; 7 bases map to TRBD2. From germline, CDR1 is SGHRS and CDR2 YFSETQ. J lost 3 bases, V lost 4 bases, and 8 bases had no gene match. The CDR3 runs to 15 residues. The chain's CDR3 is CASSTGGVGTDTQYF. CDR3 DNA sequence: TGCGCCAGCAGCACTGGGGGGGTTGGTACAGATACGCAGTATTTT.

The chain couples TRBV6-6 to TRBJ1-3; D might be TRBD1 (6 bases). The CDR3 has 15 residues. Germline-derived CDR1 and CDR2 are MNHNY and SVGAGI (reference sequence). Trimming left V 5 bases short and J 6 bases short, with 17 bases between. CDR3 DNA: TGTGCCAGCAGTGGGCACAGGGTTTCCGAAAACACCATATATTTT. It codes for CASSGHRVSENTIYF.

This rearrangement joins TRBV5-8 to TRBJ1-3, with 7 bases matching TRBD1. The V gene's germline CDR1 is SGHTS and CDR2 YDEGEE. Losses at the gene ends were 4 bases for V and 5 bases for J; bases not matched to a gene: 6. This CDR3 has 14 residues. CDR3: CASSARQGRNTIYF. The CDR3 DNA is TGTGCCAGCAGCGCAAGACAGGGCAGAAACACCATATATTTT. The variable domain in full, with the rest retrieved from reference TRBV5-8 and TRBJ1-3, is EAGVTQSPTHLIKTRGQQATLRCSPISGHTSVYWYQQALGLGLQFLLWYDEGEERNRGNFPPRFSGRQFPNYSSELNVNALELEDSALYLCASSARQGRNTIYFGEGSWLTVV.

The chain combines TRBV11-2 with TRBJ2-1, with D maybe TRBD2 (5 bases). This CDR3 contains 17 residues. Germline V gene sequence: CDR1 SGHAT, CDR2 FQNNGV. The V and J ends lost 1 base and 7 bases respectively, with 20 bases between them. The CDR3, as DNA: TGTGCCAGCAGCTTAGGAGGGCGCGTAGCTAGGATGAATGAGCAGTTCTTC. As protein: CASSLGGRVARMNEQFF.

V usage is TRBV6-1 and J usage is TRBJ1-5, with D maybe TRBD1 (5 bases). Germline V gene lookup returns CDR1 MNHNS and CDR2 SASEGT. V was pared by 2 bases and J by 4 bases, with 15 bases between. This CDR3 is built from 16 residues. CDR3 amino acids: CASSERPGLTNQPQHF. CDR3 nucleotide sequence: TGTGCCAGCAGTGAAAGGCCAGGGTTAACAAATCAGCCCCAGCATTTT.

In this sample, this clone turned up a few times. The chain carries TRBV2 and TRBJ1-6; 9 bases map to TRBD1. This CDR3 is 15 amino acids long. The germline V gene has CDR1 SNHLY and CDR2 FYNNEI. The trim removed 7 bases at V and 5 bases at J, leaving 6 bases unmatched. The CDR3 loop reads CASNTDRGHNSPLHF. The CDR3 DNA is TGTGCCAGCAACACGGACAGGGGCCATAATTCACCCCTCCACTTT. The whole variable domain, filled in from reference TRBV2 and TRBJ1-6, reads EPEVTQTPSHQVTQMGQEVILRCVPISNHLYFYWYRQILGQKVEFLVSFYNNEISEKSEIFDDQFSVERPDGSNFTLKIRSTKLEDSAMYFCASNTDRGHNSPLHFGNGTRLTVT.

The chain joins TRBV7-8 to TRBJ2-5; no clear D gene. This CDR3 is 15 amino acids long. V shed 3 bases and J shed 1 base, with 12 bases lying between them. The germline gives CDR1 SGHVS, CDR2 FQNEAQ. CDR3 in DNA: TGTGCCAGCAGCTTTCGGAGCACTCCCCAAGAGACCCAGTACTTC. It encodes CASSFRSTPQETQYF. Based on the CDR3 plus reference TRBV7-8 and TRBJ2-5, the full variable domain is GAGVSQSPRYKVAKRGQDVALRCDPISGHVSLFWYQQALGQGPEFLTYFQNEAQLDKSGLPSDRFFAERPEGSVSTLKIQRTQQEDSAVYLCASSFRSTPQETQYFGPGTRLLVL.

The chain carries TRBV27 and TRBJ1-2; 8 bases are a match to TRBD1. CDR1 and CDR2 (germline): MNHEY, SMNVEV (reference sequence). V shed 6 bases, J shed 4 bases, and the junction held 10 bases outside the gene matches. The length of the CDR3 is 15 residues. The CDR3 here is CASREQGVVGYGYTF. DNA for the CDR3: TGTGCCAGCAGGGAACAGGGGGTGGTGGGCTATGGCTACACCTTC.

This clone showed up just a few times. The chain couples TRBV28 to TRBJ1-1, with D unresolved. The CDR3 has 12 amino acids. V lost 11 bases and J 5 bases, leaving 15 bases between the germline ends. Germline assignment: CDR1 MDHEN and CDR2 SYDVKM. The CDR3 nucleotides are TGTGCCTGCTTTCGGGGTGGGACTGAAGCTTTCTTT. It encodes CACFRGGTEAFF.